This passage covers 31 T cell receptor beta chains from one sample sequenced in a study of T cells in women clearing cervical HPV infection (dated by TCRdb to the late 2010s). Library creation used the immunoSEQ multiplex PCR assay. Held by TCRdb, this immuneACCESS table contains in-frame sequences only and omits some clones. Under half of the omission traces to an unresolved V gene where checked; the cause of the rest is unknown. The sample's table covers approximately 23,000 clones. 3% to 4% of the sample lies in the top ten. Source material: blood buffy coat. The receptors here all came from a woman between 18 and 70 years old with a cervical HPV16 infection that either progressed to CIN3+ or cleared (not recorded which).

A note on this clone: With the read ending 3 residues before the CDR3 end, the germline J gene is used to fill in that end. This chain joins TRBV29-1 and TRBJ2-7; 8 bases match TRBD1. Losses at the gene ends were 0 bases for V and 0 bases for J; bases not matched to a gene: 7. The germline V gene encodes CDR1 SQVTM and CDR2 ANQGSEA. CDR3 length equals 16 residues. The CDR3 DNA, read in part, is TGCAGCGTTGAAGAGATGACAGGGGTAAGCTCCTACGAG. The encoded protein is CSVEEMTGVSSYE. The full CDR3 reads CSVEEMTGVSSYEQYF.

Comments on this clone: The read ends 3 residues early relative to the CDR3; the germline J gene fills the gap. The chain has TRBV7-9 and TRBJ2-1; D perhaps matches TRBD2 (6 bases). The CDR3 loop spans 15 amino acids. CDR1 is SEHNR and CDR2 is FQNEAQ in the germline V gene (reference sequence). V gave up 2 bases and J gave up 4 bases, with 12 bases separating them. CDR3 loop: CASSLLEGRYNEQFF. Incomplete CDR3 DNA: TGTGCCAGCAGCTTACTGGAGGGCAGGTACAATGAG. Drawing the rest from reference TRBV7-9 and TRBJ2-1, the complete variable domain is DTGVSQNPRHKITKRGQNVTFRCDPISEHNRLYWYRQTLGQGPEFLTYFQNEAQLEKSRLLSDRFSAERPKGSFSTLEIQRTEQGDSAMYLCASSLLEGRYNEQFFGPGTRLTVL.

A note on this clone: The read ends 3 residues early relative to the CDR3; the germline J gene fills the gap. The gene calls are TRBV7-2 and TRBJ2-1, with 7 bases lining up with TRBD1. J gave up 8 bases and V 1 base, and 2 bases lay outside the gene matches. Germline lookup yields CDR1 SGHTA and CDR2 FQGNSA. This CDR3 has 13 residues. The CDR3 DNA, read in part, is TGTGCCAGCAGCTTAGTAGGGGGCGATGAG. Protein: CASSLVGGDE. The whole CDR3 sequence reads CASSLVGGDEQFF.

A note on this clone: Read sequence stops 3 residues before the CDR3 end, and the germline J gene provides the missing end. The chain recombines TRBV11-2 with TRBJ1-1; no clear D. Germline V lookup: CDR1 SGHAT, CDR2 FQNNGV. Trimming removed 0 bases at V and 1 base at J, with 3 bases between. The CDR3 is 13 amino acids. CDR3 DNA (partial): TGTGCCAGCAGCTTAGATCGGAACACTGAA. Amino acid sequence: CASSLDRNTE. In full, the CDR3 reads CASSLDRNTEAFF.

With respect to this clone: Coverage ceases 3 residues before the CDR3 finishes, and the germline J gene fills in the end. The rearrangement joins TRBV4-2 to TRBJ2-7; 9 bases match TRBD2. Germline lookup yields CDR1 LGHNA and CDR2 YNFKEQ. This CDR3 contains 16 residues. Trimming at V came to 4 bases and at J to 0 bases, leaving 7 bases not matched to a gene. The CDR3 sequence: CASSPYFSGSSYEQYF. CDR3 DNA, as far as it was read: TGTGCCAGCAGCCCCTACTTTAGCGGGAGCTCCTACGAG.

As regards this clone: The observed sequence ends 3 residues before the CDR3 terminus, with the missing tail filled in from the germline J gene. The chain joins TRBV5-1 to TRBJ1-1; TRBD1 agrees at 8 bases. This CDR3 comprises 17 residues. After removal of 0 bases from V and 5 bases from J, the junction contained 12 bases not matched to a gene. CDR1 and CDR2 (germline): SGHRS, YFSETQ. The sequenced CDR3 bases are TGCGCCAGCAGCTTGGTGTCAGGGGGCGGCGGGGTTACTGAA. This gives the protein CASSLVSGGGGVTE. The complete CDR3 sequence is CASSLVSGGGGVTEAFF.

In the case of this clone: The sequence runs out 3 residues before the end of the CDR3; the remainder is reconstructed from the germline J gene. The chain employs TRBV13 and TRBJ2-3; 10 bases agree with TRBD2. V gave up 4 bases and J gave up 0 bases; unmatched junction bases: 4. This CDR3 has 16 amino acids. CDR1 and CDR2 from the germline V gene are PRHDT and FYEKMQ (reference sequence). CDR3 DNA (partial): TGTGCCAGCAGCTCCCTAGCGGGAGAGAGCACAGATACG. Protein: CASSSLAGESTDT. The CDR3, in full, reads CASSSLAGESTDTQYF.

This clone is medium-sized by frequency. The CDR3 is cut off 3 residues early in the read; its end comes from the germline J gene. This rearrangement joins TRBV29-1 to TRBJ1-4; tentative D call: TRBD1 (5 bases). Trimming cost V 4 bases and J 3 bases, with 9 bases left between them. The V gene's germline CDR1 is SQVTM and CDR2 ANQGSEA. The CDR3 sequence is 13 residues long. The CDR3 DNA, read in part, is TGCAGCGTTGCGACAGCCTCTAATGAAAAA. Translated: CSVATASNEK. The whole CDR3 is CSVATASNEKLFF.

Worth noting for this clone: The observed sequence ends 3 residues before the CDR3 terminus, with the missing tail filled in from the germline J gene. V is TRBV19 and J is TRBJ2-7; 9 nucleotides agree with TRBD1. Germline CDR1 and CDR2: LNHDA and SQIVND (reference sequence). The CDR3 has 14 residues. The trim removed 3 bases at V and 3 bases at J, leaving 3 bases unmatched. The DNA read from the CDR3 is TGTGCCAGTAGTATCGCGGGACAGGGCTACGAG. This codes for CASSIAGQGYE. The CDR3 as a whole reads CASSIAGQGYEQYF. Using reference TRBV19 and TRBJ2-7 for the parts outside the CDR3, the full variable domain is DGGITQSPKYLFRKEGQNVTLSCEQNLNHDAMYWYRQDPGQGLRLIYYSQIVNDFQKGDIAEGYSVSREKKESFPLTVTSAQKNPTAFYLCASSIAGQGYEQYFGPGTRLTVT.

Concerning this clone: Read coverage stops 3 residues before the CDR3 terminus; the germline J gene supplies the remainder. V is TRBV10-1 and J is TRBJ1-1; tentative D call: TRBD1 (6 bases). CDR1 and CDR2 from the germline V gene are WNHNN and SYGVQD (reference sequence). The CDR3 consists of 15 residues. Trimming cost V 4 bases and J 3 bases, with 15 bases left between them. CDR3: CASSAGQSGYTEAFF. Partial CDR3 DNA: TGCGCCAGCAGTGCCGGACAGAGCGGTTACACTGAA.

For this clone: Read data end 3 residues before the CDR3 end; the end is taken from the germline J gene. The rearrangement links TRBV6-2 or TRBV6-3 to TRBJ1-5; TRBD1 agrees at 11 bases. Germline V lookup: CDR1 MNHEY, CDR2 SVGEGT. The CDR3 is 17 residues long. V lost 7 bases and J lost 4; bases outside the gene matches: 12. The CDR3 region is CASTHPGTGGANQPQHF. CDR3 bases read: TGTGCCAGCACCCACCCCGGGACAGGGGGGGCTAATCAGCCC.

Points on this clone: With the read ending 3 residues before the CDR3 end, the germline J gene is used to fill in that end. This chain connects TRBV2 to TRBJ1-5; no definite D call. The V gene's germline CDR1 is SNHLY and CDR2 FYNNEI. Trimming pared 6 bases from V and 6 bases from J, leaving 9 bases between. The CDR3 covers 12 residues. The DNA read from the CDR3 is TGTGCCAGCAGCTCTAGTCCTCAGCCC. It codes for CASSSSPQP. From start to end, the CDR3 is CASSSSPQPQHF. Together with reference TRBV2 and TRBJ1-5, the CDR3 gives the full variable domain: EPEVTQTPSHQVTQMGQEVILRCVPISNHLYFYWYRQILGQKVEFLVSFYNNEISEKSEIFDDQFSVERPDGSNFTLKIRSTKLEDSAMYFCASSSSPQPQHFGDGTRLSIL.

With regard to this clone: Coverage ceases 3 residues before the CDR3 finishes, and the germline J gene fills in the end. V usage is TRBV19 and J usage is TRBJ1-5, with D possibly matching TRBD1 (6 bases). Per the germline V gene, CDR1 is LNHDA and CDR2 is SQIVND (reference sequence). Trimming took off 5 bases at V and 4 bases at J, with 12 bases between the two ends. The CDR3 is made up of 14 amino acids. This CDR3 reads CASSGGAANQPQHF. The CDR3 DNA, read in part, is TGTGCCAGTAGTGGGGGGGCAGCAAATCAGCCC.

Regarding this clone: The CDR3 end falls 3 residues outside the read, so it is completed with the germline J gene. The chain joins TRBV30 to TRBJ1-2; D unclear. The CDR3 is made up of 13 amino acids. V was pared by 3 bases and J by 7 bases, with 15 bases between. Germline assignment: CDR1 GTSNPN and CDR2 SVGIG (reference sequence). This chain's CDR3 is CAWSEGEGSGYTF. The sequenced CDR3 bases are TGTGCCTGGAGCGAAGGAGAAGGGTCTGGC. Looking up the rest from reference TRBV30 and TRBJ1-2 gives the full variable domain: SQTIHQWPATLVQPVGSPLSLECTVEGTSNPNLYWYRQAAGRGLQLLFYSVGIGQISSEVPQNLSASRPQDRQFILSSKKLLLSDSGFYLCAWSEGEGSGYTFGSGTRLTVV.

Points on this clone: The read stops 3 residues short of the end of the CDR3; the missing end is completed from the germline J gene. The V and J genes are TRBV5-1 and TRBJ2-7; TRBD2 matches 10 bases. Germline lookup yields CDR1 SGHRS and CDR2 YFSETQ. Losses at the gene ends were 1 base for V and 4 bases for J; bases not matched to a gene: 8. The CDR3 covers 16 residues. The CDR3 loop reads CASSLRSSGSPYEQYF. The DNA read from the CDR3 is TGCGCCAGCAGCTTGCGTTCTAGCGGGAGCCCGTACGAG.

As concerns this clone: The read gets to within 3 residues of the CDR3 end, and the germline J gene fills in the rest. The chain links TRBV4-2 to TRBJ2-5, with D possibly matching TRBD1 (6 bases). V was trimmed by 2 bases and J by 5 bases, leaving 15 bases between them. Per germline, CDR1 LGHNA and CDR2 YNFKEQ. The CDR3 contains 15 residues. The covered CDR3 bases are TGTGCCAGCAGCCAAAGGTGGGCAGGGGAGGAGACC. Amino acids: CASSQRWAGEET. The whole CDR3 reads CASSQRWAGEETQYF.

About this clone itself: The CDR3 end is not reached by the read, which stops 3 residues before it; the germline J gene fills it in. The gene calls are TRBV5-4 and TRBJ2-7; 13 bases map to TRBD2. The germline gives CDR1 SGHNT, CDR2 YYREEE (reference sequence). The CDR3 runs to 16 residues. J gave up 3 bases and V 4 bases, and 7 bases lay outside the gene matches. Incomplete CDR3 DNA: TGTGCCAGCAGCAAAAGACTAGCGGGAGGCTTCTACGAG. Translation: CASSKRLAGGFYE. The full CDR3 protein is CASSKRLAGGFYEQYF.

The CDR3 sequence is CASSASFNNEQFF. CDR3 DNA, as far as it was read: TGTGCCAGCAGCGCGTCTTTTAACAATGAG. J is TRBJ2-1 and V is TRBV5-6; D unresolved. The CDR3 end falls 3 residues outside the read, so it is completed with the germline J gene. Trimming removed 4 bases from V and 5 bases from J, with 10 bases in between. Germline values: CDR1 SGHDT, CDR2 YYEEEE. This CDR3 is built from 13 residues.

Notes on this clone: One end of the junction fails to match germline, which may point to a read error. The CDR3 end lies 3 residues beyond the end of the read and is filled in from the germline J gene. The rearrangement joins TRBV7-7 to TRBJ1-5; 9 bases align to TRBD1. CDR1 is SSHAT, CDR2 FNYEAQ, per germline (reference sequence). This CDR3 is 16 amino acids long. The CDR3 reads CASSLHRQGEGQPQHF. The DNA read from the CDR3 is TGTGCTAGCAGCTTGCATCGACAGGGGGAAGGTCAGCCC.

As concerns this clone: The read comes to an end 3 residues before the CDR3 does, leaving the germline J gene to fill in the end. The V and J genes are TRBV18 and TRBJ2-5, with 10 bases fitting TRBD1. The CDR3 is 19 amino acids. Trimming took 0 bases from V and 7 from J; bases not matched to a gene: 17. Germline V gene sequence: CDR1 KGHSH, CDR2 LQKENI. The covered CDR3 bases are TGTGCCAGCTCACCACCTTTCTCACCGGGGGACAGGGGCTCGGGGACC. Protein: CASSPPFSPGDRGSGT. The CDR3 as a whole reads CASSPPFSPGDRGSGTQYF.

Partial CDR3 DNA: TGCAGTGCAACGACAGGGGAGAATGAAAAA. This sequence encodes CSATTGENEK. The complete CDR3 protein is CSATTGENEKLFF. This chain uses TRBV20-1 with TRBJ1-4; TRBD1 agrees at 8 bases. The read halts 3 residues ahead of the CDR3 end, with the missing end drawn from the germline J gene. V was pared by 6 bases and J by 5 bases, with 5 bases of the junction left unmatched. The CDR3 sequence is 13 residues long. In germline, CDR1 is DFQATT, CDR2 SNEGSKA (reference sequence).

Points on this clone: The read ends 3 residues before the CDR3 terminus; that terminus is restored from the germline J gene. The V and J genes are TRBV29-1 and TRBJ2-5; D is possibly TRBD1 (6 bases). This CDR3 has 15 amino acids. CDR1 is SQVTM and CDR2 is ANQGSEA in the germline V gene. With 3 bases removed from V and 3 bases from J, the gap between germline ends came to 17 bases. CDR3 loop: CSVDTTGVPKETQYF. The sequenced CDR3 bases are TGCAGCGTTGATACGACAGGCGTACCAAAAGAGACC.

To note about this clone: The CDR3 end lies 3 residues beyond the end of the read and is filled in from the germline J gene. The chain employs TRBV20-1 and TRBJ1-2, with TRBD1 matching 8 bases. CDR3 size: 14 residues. Germline V CDR1 and CDR2: DFQATT, SNEGSKA (reference sequence). The chain's CDR3 is CSARVDRDMAGYTF. CDR3 DNA (partial): TGCAGTGCTAGAGTGGACAGGGACATGGCGGGC.

A note on this clone: The CDR3 goes on 3 residues after the read ends, and that part is filled in from the germline J gene. The rearrangement links TRBV30 to TRBJ1-3; 9 bases map to TRBD1. This CDR3 has 15 amino acids. CDR1 and CDR2 from the germline V gene are GTSNPN and SVGIG (reference sequence). Trimming took 2 bases from V and 2 from J; bases not matched to a gene: 4. This chain's CDR3 is CAWSSGTGPGNTIYF. Incomplete CDR3 DNA: TGTGCCTGGAGTTCGGGGACAGGGCCTGGAAACACC.

As for this clone: The read halts 3 residues ahead of the CDR3 end, with the missing end drawn from the germline J gene. The chain carries TRBV28 and TRBJ2-7; the match to TRBD1 covers 9 bases. CDR1 and CDR2 (germline): MDHEN, SYDVKM. CDR3 length: 15 residues. Germline trimming cut 2 bases from V and 5 bases from J; bases unmatched to any gene: 7. The sequenced CDR3 bases are TGTGCCAGCAGTTTAACCGGGACAGGGATCAACGAG. Its translation: CASSLTGTGINE. From start to end, the CDR3 is CASSLTGTGINEQYF.

With regard to this clone: The read terminates 3 residues ahead of where the CDR3 ends, so the germline J gene completes it. The genes are TRBV7-9 and TRBJ1-4; TRBD1 matches 7 bases. The CDR3 consists of 15 residues. The trim removed 5 bases at V and 4 bases at J, leaving 7 bases unmatched. CDR1 is SEHNR, CDR2 FQNEAQ, per germline (reference sequence). CDR3 bases read: TGTGCCAGCAGCGCACCGGGACAGAGTAATGAAAAA. Protein sequence: CASSAPGQSNEK. The CDR3 in its entirety is CASSAPGQSNEKLFF.

Turning to this clone: The read gets to within 3 residues of the CDR3 end, and the germline J gene fills in the rest. The chain combines TRBV5-1 with TRBJ2-5; TRBD1 matches at 9 bases. Germline-derived CDR1 and CDR2 are SGHRS and YFSETQ. V shed 2 bases and J 2 bases; nucleotides not matched to a gene: 7. This CDR3 contains 16 residues. Incomplete CDR3 DNA: TGCGCCAGCAGCTTCCGGGACAGGGACCAGCAAGAGACC. It yields the protein CASSFRDRDQQET. The CDR3 reads in full as CASSFRDRDQQETQYF.

A remark on this clone: The CDR3 end lies 3 residues beyond the end of the read and is filled in from the germline J gene. This chain uses TRBV28 with TRBJ2-7, with D tentatively TRBD1 (7 bases). The germline V gene encodes CDR1 MDHEN and CDR2 SYDVKM. V shed 7 bases and J shed 1 base, with 14 bases lying between them. CDR3 length: 14 amino acids. The covered CDR3 bases are TGTGCCAGCAACGGGGGACAGATGTCCTACGAG. Translation gives CASNGGQMSYE. The complete CDR3 reads CASNGGQMSYEQYF. The full variable domain, rest sourced from reference TRBV28 and TRBJ2-7, is DVKVTQSSRYLVKRTGEKVFLECVQDMDHENMFWYRQDPGLGLRLIYFSYDVKMKEKGDIPEGYSVSREKKERFSLILESASTNQTSMYLCASNGGQMSYEQYFGPGTRLTVT.

To note about this clone: The read stops 3 residues short of the end of the CDR3; the missing end is completed from the germline J gene. The chain recombines TRBV7-9 with TRBJ2-7, with unresolved D. This CDR3 spans 12 amino acids. Germline CDR1 is SEHNR and CDR2 is FQNEAQ (reference sequence). Trimming removed 2 bases at V and 0 bases at J, with 2 bases between. The CDR3: CASSLHSYEQYF. CDR3 DNA (partial): TGTGCCAGCAGCTTACACTCCTACGAG.

In regard to this clone: The read ends 3 residues early relative to the CDR3; the germline J gene fills the gap. This chain uses TRBV18 with TRBJ2-2; TRBD1 matches at 7 bases. With V trimmed by 5 bases and J by 0 bases, 9 bases remained unmatched. Germline assignment: CDR1 KGHSH and CDR2 LQKENI. The CDR3 loop spans 17 amino acids. The sequenced CDR3 bases are TGTGCCAGCTCAGCATTACAGGGGTCCACGAACACCGGGGAG. It encodes CASSALQGSTNTGE. In full, the CDR3 reads CASSALQGSTNTGELFF.

A word on this clone: One end of the junction varies from germline; a read error may be responsible. The CDR3 end is not reached by the read, which stops 3 residues before it; the germline J gene fills it in. The V gene is TRBV5-1, the J gene TRBJ1-2; the D is unclear. The CDR3 covers 14 residues. Germline values: CDR1 SGHRS, CDR2 YFSETQ. CDR3 region: CASSLGAGNDGYTF. The CDR3 bases that were read are TGCGCCAGCAGCTTGGGGGCCGGTAACGATGGC.